This T cell receptor beta chain was sequenced for a study of CD8 T cells in ankylosing spondylitis. TCRdb called the 5' RACE reads again in MiXCR, with one record for every CDR3 protein. The sample lists approximately 150,000 distinct CDR3 sequences, around a third seen once, with 6% in the top ten. There are 16 residues in the CDR3. With V trimmed by 1 base and J by 4 bases, 4 bases remained unmatched. The germline V gene encodes CDR1 SGHRS and CDR2 YFSETQ. V gene TRBV5-1 combines with J gene TRBJ2-3; 12 bases are a match to TRBD2. This sequence originates from a male donor with ankylosing spondylitis. Material for sequencing was synovial fluid, either unsorted or a sorted T cell fraction (not recorded which). This CDR3 reads CASSLPSGGAADTQYF. In DNA, the CDR3 is TGCGCCAGCAGCTTGCCTAGCGGGGGGGCCGCAGATACGCAGTATTTT.